This record concerns one TCR beta chain sequence. This sample was included in a study of blood T cell repertoires in COVID-19. The protocol was immunoSEQ multiplex PCR, while the TCRdb copy is restricted to in-frame clones and leaves out a portion. The sample carries more than 110,000 clones, 84% recorded once. This CDR3 is 14 amino acids long. The V gene end was trimmed by 3 bases and the J gene end by 0 bases; junction bases not matched to a gene: 2. Germline values: CDR1 SGDLS, CDR2 YYNGEE. The TCR originated in a woman aged 80 or older in a cohort sampled during active or convalescent COVID-19. The chain links TRBV9 to TRBJ2-7, with TRBD2 identical over 8 bases. The sequencing sample was made of peripheral blood. The CDR3 region is CASSGGTSSYEQYF. DNA of the CDR3: TGTGCCAGCAGCGGAGGGACTAGCTCCTACGAGCAGTACTTC.